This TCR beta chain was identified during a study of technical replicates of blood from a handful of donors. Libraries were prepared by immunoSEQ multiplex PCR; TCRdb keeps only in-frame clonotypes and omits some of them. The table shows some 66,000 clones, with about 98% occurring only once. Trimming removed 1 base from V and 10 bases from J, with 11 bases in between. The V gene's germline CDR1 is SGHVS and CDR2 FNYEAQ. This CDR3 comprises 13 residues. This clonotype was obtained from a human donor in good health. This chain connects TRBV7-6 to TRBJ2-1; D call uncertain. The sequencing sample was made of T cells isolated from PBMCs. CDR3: CASSLGGSSEQFF. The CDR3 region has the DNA TGTGCCAGCAGCTTAGGTGGTAGCTCCGAGCAGTTCTTC.